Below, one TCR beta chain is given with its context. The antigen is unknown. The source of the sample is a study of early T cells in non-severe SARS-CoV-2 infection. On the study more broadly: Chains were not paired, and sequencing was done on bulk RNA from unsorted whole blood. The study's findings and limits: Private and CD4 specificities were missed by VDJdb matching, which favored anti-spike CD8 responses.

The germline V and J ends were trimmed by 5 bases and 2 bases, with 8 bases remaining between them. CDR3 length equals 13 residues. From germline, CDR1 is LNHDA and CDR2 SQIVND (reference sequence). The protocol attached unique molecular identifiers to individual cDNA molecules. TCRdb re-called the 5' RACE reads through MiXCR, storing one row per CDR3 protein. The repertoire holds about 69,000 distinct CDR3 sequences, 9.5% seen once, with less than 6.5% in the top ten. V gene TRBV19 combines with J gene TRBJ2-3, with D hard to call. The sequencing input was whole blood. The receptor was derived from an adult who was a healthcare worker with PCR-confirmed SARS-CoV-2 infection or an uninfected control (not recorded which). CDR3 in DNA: TGTGCCAGTAGTCTCGAATACACAGATACGCAGTATTTT. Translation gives CASSLEYTDTQYF.